Below, 25 T cell receptor beta chains from the same sample are listed, as sequenced in a study of human T cells and chemical hapten exposure. TCRdb re-derived calls from the RACE reads in MiXCR, one entry per CDR3 protein. The sample records about 82,000 distinct CDR3 sequences, about 6.3% being singletons. Sample time point: patch test 2, 6 weeks after DPC sensitization. Treatment noted: therapeutic diphenylcyclopropenone sensitization with weekly scalp DPC. Material: whole blood, obtained in connection with sensitization to the hapten diphenylcyclopropenone (DPC). Receptors originate from a woman aged 30 to 39 with alopecia areata. Some clones in this sample may be carry-over from other donors' samples.

This clonotype appeared many times. The J gene is TRBJ1-4, the V gene TRBV20-1; no clear D. This CDR3 has 13 amino acids. V shed 5 bases and J shed 4 bases, with 11 bases lying between them. CDR1 DFQATT and CDR2 SNEGSKA come from the germline V gene (reference sequence). The DNA of the CDR3 is TGCAGTGCTCTGACGGATCTTAATGAAAAACTGTTTTTT. Amino acids: CSALTDLNEKLFF.

This clonotype was found many times. The chain recombines TRBV29-1 with TRBJ2-1; D may be TRBD1 or TRBD2 (6 bases each). Germline CDR1 is SQVTM and CDR2 is ANQGSEA. The CDR3 has 11 residues. The V end lost 4 bases, the J end lost 14 bases, and 15 bases lay between the germline ends. The CDR3: CSVAGTGRKFF. CDR3 DNA: TGCAGCGTTGCCGGAACAGGGAGGAAGTTCTTC.

About this clonotype: This may stem from a read error, because a much larger clone lies one nucleotide away. As the CDR3 is not closed by the conserved phenylalanine or tryptophan, this likely results from a read error. The chain joins TRBV7-9 to TRBJ2-3, with a tentative D call TRBD1 (5 bases). Germline V CDR1 and CDR2: SEHNR, FQNEAQ (reference sequence). V was cut by 5 bases and J by 2 bases, with 17 bases left in between. The CDR3 consists of 16 residues. The CDR3 sequence is CASSTLRPTDTDTQYI. The CDR3 coding sequence is TGTGCCAGCAGCACCCTAAGACCGACAGACACAGATACGCAGTATATT.

With respect to this clonotype: The junction departs from the called germline gene at one end, perhaps through a read error. J is TRBJ2-3 and V is TRBV12-3 or TRBV12-4; weak D call: TRBD2 (7 bases). The CDR3 has 12 residues. The CDR3 DNA is TGCGGTGTGGCACGGGGGGCCGATACGCAGTATTTT. It encodes CGVARGADTQYF.

There are many counts of this clonotype. V usage is TRBV12-5 and J usage is TRBJ1-5; the match to TRBD1 covers 10 bases. Germline V gene sequence: CDR1 LGHNT, CDR2 FRNRAP. The trim removed 6 bases at V and 6 bases at J, leaving 14 bases unmatched. The CDR3 extends over 17 amino acids. The DNA for the CDR3 is TGTGCTAGTGGGCCTACCCGGGGACAGGGGATAGGTCAGCCCCAGCATTTT. Residues: CASGPTRGQGIGQPQHF. The full variable domain, with the rest looked up from reference TRBV12-5 and TRBJ1-5, is DARVTQTPRHKVTEMGQEVTMRCQPILGHNTVFWYRQTMMQGLELLAYFRNRAPLDDSGMPKDRFSAEMPDATLATLKIQPSEPRDSAVYFCASGPTRGQGIGQPQHFGDGTRLSIL.

This clonotype was observed a handful of times. The J gene is TRBJ1-2, the V gene TRBV6-5; 10 bases match TRBD1. The CDR3 is 17 amino acids. The V gene end was trimmed by 2 bases and the J gene end by 6 bases; junction bases not matched to a gene: 12. The germline CDR1 and CDR2 sequences are MNHEY and SVGAGI. This chain's CDR3 is CASSYDVRTGGNDGYTF. In DNA, the CDR3 is TGTGCCAGCAGTTACGACGTCCGGACAGGGGGGAATGATGGCTACACCTTC.

The chain joins TRBV29-1 to TRBJ1-2; 10 bases are shared with TRBD1. From germline, CDR1 is SQVTM and CDR2 ANQGSEA. The CDR3 is 14 amino acids. V shed 6 bases and J 4 bases; nucleotides not matched to a gene: 8. This CDR3 is CSVLKDRGGYGYTF. The CDR3 bases are TGCAGCGTGCTGAAGGACAGGGGGGGCTATGGCTACACCTTC.

This clonotype was detected ten times or more. J is TRBJ2-7 and V is TRBV7-9; the D call may be TRBD1 or TRBD2 (5 bases each). CDR1 and CDR2 from the germline V gene are SEHNR and FQNEAQ (reference sequence). Between the trimmed V and J ends, which lost 0 bases and 2 bases, there was a span of 14 bases. This CDR3 comprises 16 residues. CDR3 DNA sequence: TGTGCCAGCAGCTTAGCGTTACGGGGCAGCGCCTACGAGCAGTACTTC. It codes for CASSLALRGSAYEQYF.

This clonotype was counted between two and nine times. CDR3 region: CASSPRVWTEAFF. CDR3 DNA sequence: TGTGCCAGCTCACCACGAGTTTGGACTGAAGCTTTCTTT. The gene calls are TRBV18 and TRBJ1-1; D uncertain. Germline loops: CDR1 KGHSH, CDR2 LQKENI. Trimming pared 1 base from V and 5 bases from J, leaving 8 bases between. There are 13 residues in the CDR3.

The genes are TRBV2 and TRBJ1-2, with TRBD1 matching 12 bases. After removal of 6 bases from V and 4 bases from J, the junction contained 12 bases not matched to a gene. The CDR3 sequence is 17 residues long. Germline V CDR1 and CDR2: SNHLY, FYNNEI. The CDR3 sequence is CASRDPGQGAEGYGYTF. The DNA for the CDR3 is TGTGCCAGCAGGGATCCGGGACAGGGGGCTGAGGGCTATGGCTACACCTTC. The whole variable domain, remainder taken from reference TRBV2 and TRBJ1-2, is EPEVTQTPSHQVTQMGQEVILRCVPISNHLYFYWYRQILGQKVEFLVSFYNNEISEKSEIFDDQFSVERPDGSNFTLKIRSTKLEDSAMYFCASRDPGQGAEGYGYTFGSGTRLTVV.

This clonotype was counted ten times or more. The V call is TRBV10-2, the J call TRBJ2-3; TRBD2 aligns across 8 bases. This CDR3 region has 16 residues. The germline V gene encodes CDR1 WSHSY and CDR2 SAAADI. V was clipped by 5 bases and J by 0 bases; unmatched bases: 7. CDR3 sequence: CASSRSRGGSTDTQYF. CDR3 DNA sequence: TGCGCCAGCAGTCGGAGTCGGGGGGGCAGCACAGATACGCAGTATTTT.

This clonotype came up many times. One end of the junction varies from germline; a read error may be responsible. The chain links TRBV18 to TRBJ1-2; D gene uncertain. CDR3 length equals 14 residues. Germline assignment: CDR1 KGHSH and CDR2 LQKENI. CDR3: CASSSVSPPYDYTF. The CDR3 bases are TGTGCCAGCTCATCGGTGTCCCCACCTTATGACTACACCTTC.

This clonotype turned up a few times. The CDR3 loop reads CASRGGRNSGANVLTF. The CDR3, as DNA: TGTGCCAGCAGGGGTGGACGGAACTCTGGGGCCAACGTCCTGACTTTC. The chain couples TRBV6-1 to TRBJ2-6; D is undetermined. This CDR3 is built from 16 residues. Trimming removed 6 bases at V and 0 bases at J, with 12 bases between. Germline CDR1 MNHNS, CDR2 SASEGT.

This clonotype showed up many times. This chain links TRBV20-1 with TRBJ1-4, with D uncertain. The CDR3 runs 15 residues. Trimming stripped 0 bases from V and 8 bases from J, with 16 bases between. CDR1 and CDR2 (germline): DFQATT, SNEGSKA (reference sequence). DNA for the CDR3: TGCAGTGCTAGAGATTTAAGCGCGAGGAAGGAAAAACTGTTTTTT. It translates to CSARDLSARKEKLFF.

This clonotype showed up many times. The chain joins TRBV30 to TRBJ1-4; unclear D gene. The CDR3 is 11 residues long. Germline lookup yields CDR1 GTSNPN and CDR2 SVGIG (reference sequence). The V and J ends lost 1 base and 7 bases respectively, with 4 bases between them. As DNA, the CDR3 is TGTGCCTGGAGTGCAATTGAAAAACTGTTTTTT. It translates to CAWSAIEKLFF.

This clonotype appeared a few times. The V and J genes are TRBV18 and TRBJ1-1; no definite D call. Deletions cut 3 bases from V and 1 base from J, with 12 bases between. This CDR3 has 15 amino acids. Germline V gene lookup returns CDR1 KGHSH and CDR2 LQKENI. The chain's CDR3 is CASSPRPEANTEAFF. The CDR3 nucleotides are TGTGCCAGCTCACCCCGGCCGGAGGCGAACACTGAAGCTTTCTTT.

This clonotype was detected only a few times. V usage is TRBV12-3 or TRBV12-4 and J usage is TRBJ1-2; possibly TRBD1 for D (6 bases). The CDR3 loop spans 16 amino acids. Between the trimmed V and J ends, which lost 5 bases and 4 bases, there was a span of 20 bases. The chain's CDR3 is CASSPRRGQFSYGYTF. CDR3 nucleotide sequence: TGTGCCAGCAGTCCCCGCAGAGGACAGTTTTCCTATGGCTACACCTTC.

Ten or more counts support this clonotype. The rearrangement uses TRBV5-5 and TRBJ2-3, with 10 bases that match TRBD1. The CDR3 extends over 16 amino acids. Trimming removed 7 bases from V and 0 bases from J; junction bases left unmatched: 8. Germline-derived CDR1 and CDR2 are SGHKS and YYEKEE (reference sequence). This chain's CDR3 is CASAHTGQGSTDTQYF. Here the CDR3 DNA reads TGTGCCAGCGCACACACGGGACAGGGGAGCACAGATACGCAGTATTTT.

At least ten counts were recorded for this clonotype. The J gene is TRBJ1-4, the V gene TRBV5-1; the match to TRBD1 covers 8 bases. The CDR3 covers 14 residues. Trimming cost V 4 bases and J 5 bases; bases outside gene matches: 4. Germline CDR1 reads SGHRS; CDR2 reads YFSETQ. This CDR3 is CASSPWTGNEKLFF. In DNA, the CDR3 is TGCGCCAGCAGCCCTTGGACAGGGAATGAAAAACTGTTTTTT.

The table lists this clonotype with many counts. The chain links TRBV20-1 to TRBJ2-2; tentatively, D is TRBD1 (7 bases). With 6 bases removed from V and 5 bases from J, the gap between germline ends came to 19 bases. The CDR3 runs 15 residues. In germline, CDR1 is DFQATT, CDR2 SNEGSKA (reference sequence). The CDR3 DNA follows: TGCAGTGCCATACAGGACAGGCGGGGTACCGGGGAGCTGTTTTTT. This codes for CSAIQDRRGTGELFF.

The chain's CDR3 is CASSYRWAGDEQFF. The CDR3 region has the DNA TGTGCCAGCAGTTACAGGTGGGCCGGAGATGAGCAGTTCTTC. This chain joins TRBV6-6 and TRBJ2-1; D call uncertain. CDR1 and CDR2 from the germline V gene are MNHNY and SVGAGI (reference sequence). V shed 2 bases and J shed 8 bases, with 13 bases lying between them. This CDR3 is built from 14 residues.

This clonotype was counted many times. V and J are TRBV2 and TRBJ1-2; D is undetermined. V lost 3 bases, J lost 5 bases, and 7 bases lay in between. Germline V gene lookup returns CDR1 SNHLY and CDR2 FYNNEI. CDR3 length: 12 residues. The CDR3 loop is CASSDREYGYTF. In DNA, the CDR3 is TGTGCCAGCAGTGACAGAGAGTATGGCTACACCTTC.

The chain has TRBV2 and TRBJ1-5; D uncertain. Germline V gene lookup returns CDR1 SNHLY and CDR2 FYNNEI. The CDR3 has 13 residues. V lost 3 bases and J lost 6, with 9 bases in between. CDR3 region: CASSEVTAQPQHF. As DNA, the CDR3 is TGTGCCAGCAGTGAGGTTACAGCTCAGCCCCAGCATTTT.

The gene calls are TRBV5-4 and TRBJ2-6; no reliable D call. Germline-derived CDR1 and CDR2 are SGHNT and YYREEE (reference sequence). The germline V and J ends were trimmed by 0 bases and 3 bases, with 1 base remaining between them. The CDR3 has 13 amino acids. CDR3 residues: CASSLVGANVLTF. The CDR3, as DNA: TGTGCCAGCAGCTTGGTTGGGGCCAACGTCCTGACTTTC.

This clonotype was found many times. V gene TRBV5-1 combines with J gene TRBJ2-3, with D uncertain. CDR1 is SGHRS and CDR2 is YFSETQ in the germline V gene. The CDR3 extends over 14 amino acids. Trimming took off 1 base at V and 4 bases at J, with 10 bases between the two ends. The CDR3 DNA is TGCGCCAGCAGCTTGTTGGGTCAGGCAGATACGCAGTATTTT. This gives the protein CASSLLGQADTQYF.